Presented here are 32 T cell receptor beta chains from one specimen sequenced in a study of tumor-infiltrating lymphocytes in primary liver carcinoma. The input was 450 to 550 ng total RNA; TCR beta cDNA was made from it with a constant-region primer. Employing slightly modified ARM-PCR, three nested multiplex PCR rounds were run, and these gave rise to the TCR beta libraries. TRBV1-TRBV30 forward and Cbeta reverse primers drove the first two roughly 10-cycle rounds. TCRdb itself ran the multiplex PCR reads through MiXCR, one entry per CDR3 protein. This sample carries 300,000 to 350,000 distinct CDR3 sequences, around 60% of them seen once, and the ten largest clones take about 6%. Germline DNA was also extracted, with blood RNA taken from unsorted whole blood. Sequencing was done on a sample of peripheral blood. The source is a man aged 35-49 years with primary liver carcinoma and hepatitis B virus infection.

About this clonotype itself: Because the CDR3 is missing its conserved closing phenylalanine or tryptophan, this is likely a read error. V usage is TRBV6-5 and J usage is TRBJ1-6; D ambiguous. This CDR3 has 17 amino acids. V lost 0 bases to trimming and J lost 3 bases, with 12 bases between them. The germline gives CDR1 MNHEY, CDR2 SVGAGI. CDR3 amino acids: CASSYSRRSLYNSPLHL. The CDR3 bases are TGTGCCAGCAGTTACTCGCGGCGGTCCCTCTATAATTCACCCCTCCACCTT.

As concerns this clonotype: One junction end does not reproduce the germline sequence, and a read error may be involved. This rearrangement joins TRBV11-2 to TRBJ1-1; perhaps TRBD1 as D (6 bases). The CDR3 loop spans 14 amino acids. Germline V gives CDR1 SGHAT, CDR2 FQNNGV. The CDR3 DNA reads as TGTGTCAGCAGCTCGGGACATTTCAGCACTGAAGCTTTCTTT. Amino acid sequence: CVSSSGHFSTEAFF.

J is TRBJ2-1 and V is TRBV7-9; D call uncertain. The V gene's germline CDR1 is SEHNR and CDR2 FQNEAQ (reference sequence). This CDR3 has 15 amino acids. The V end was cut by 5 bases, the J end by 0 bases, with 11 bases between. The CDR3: CASSPRSSSYNEQFF. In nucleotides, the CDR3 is TGTGCCAGCAGCCCCCGCAGTAGCTCCTACAATGAGCAGTTCTTC.

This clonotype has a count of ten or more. For the CDR3, the DNA is TGTGCCAGCAGTCCTCACGGCGGGGTCACGGCCAAAAACATTCAGTACTTC. Amino acid sequence: CASSPHGGVTAKNIQYF. The gene calls are TRBV12-3 or TRBV12-4 and TRBJ2-4; a weak D match, TRBD2 (6 bases). V lost 5 bases and J 1 base, leaving 18 bases between the germline ends. The CDR3 runs 17 residues.

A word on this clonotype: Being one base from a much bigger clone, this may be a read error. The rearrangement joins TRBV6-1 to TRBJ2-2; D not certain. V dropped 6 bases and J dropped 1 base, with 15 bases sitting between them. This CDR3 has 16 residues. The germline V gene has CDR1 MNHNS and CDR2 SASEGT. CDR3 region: CASSHHGVMNTGELFF. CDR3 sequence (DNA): TGTGCCAGCAGCCACCATGGGGTGATGAACACCGGGGAGCTGTTTTTT.

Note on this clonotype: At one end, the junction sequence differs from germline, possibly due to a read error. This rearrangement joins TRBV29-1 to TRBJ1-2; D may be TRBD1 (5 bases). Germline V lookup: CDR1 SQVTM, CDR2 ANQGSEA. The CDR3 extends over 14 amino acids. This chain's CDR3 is CNVERQRTNYDYTF. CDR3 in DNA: TGCAACGTTGAACGACAGAGAACTAACTATGACTACACCTTC.

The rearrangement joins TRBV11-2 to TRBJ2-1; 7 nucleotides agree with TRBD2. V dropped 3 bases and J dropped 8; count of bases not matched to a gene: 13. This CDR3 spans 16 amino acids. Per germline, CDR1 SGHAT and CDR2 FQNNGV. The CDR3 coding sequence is TGTGCCAGCAGCTTGATTAGCGGGCGTACTTACGATGAGCAGTTCTTC. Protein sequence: CASSLISGRTYDEQFF.

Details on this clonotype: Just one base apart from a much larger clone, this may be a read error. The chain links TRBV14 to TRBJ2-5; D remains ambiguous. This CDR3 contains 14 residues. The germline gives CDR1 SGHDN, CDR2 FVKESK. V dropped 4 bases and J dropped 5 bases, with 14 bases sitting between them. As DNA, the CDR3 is TGTGCCAGCAGCCGAGTGGGTTTCGGGGAGACCCAGTACTTC. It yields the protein CASSRVGFGETQYF.

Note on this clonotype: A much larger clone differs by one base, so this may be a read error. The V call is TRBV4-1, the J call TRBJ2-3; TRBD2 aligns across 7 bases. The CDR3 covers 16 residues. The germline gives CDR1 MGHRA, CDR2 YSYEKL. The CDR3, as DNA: TGCGTCAGCAGCCAGCTAACGGGAGGTTCAGCAGATACGCAGTATTTT. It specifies CVSSQLTGGSADTQYF.

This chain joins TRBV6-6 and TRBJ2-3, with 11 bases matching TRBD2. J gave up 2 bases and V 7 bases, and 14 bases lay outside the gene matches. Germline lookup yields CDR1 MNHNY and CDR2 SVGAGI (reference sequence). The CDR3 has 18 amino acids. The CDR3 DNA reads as TGTGCCAGCACGCGGGGCGGTGGTAGCGGGAGGGCCACAGATACGCAGTATTTT. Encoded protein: CASTRGGGSGRATDTQYF.

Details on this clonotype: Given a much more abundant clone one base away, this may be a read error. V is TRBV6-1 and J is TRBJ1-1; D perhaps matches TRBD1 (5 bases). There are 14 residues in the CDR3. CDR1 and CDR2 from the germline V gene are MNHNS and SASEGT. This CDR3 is CASSAGGKGTEDFF. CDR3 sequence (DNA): TGTGCCAGCAGTGCGGGGGGTAAGGGTACTGAAGATTTCTTT.

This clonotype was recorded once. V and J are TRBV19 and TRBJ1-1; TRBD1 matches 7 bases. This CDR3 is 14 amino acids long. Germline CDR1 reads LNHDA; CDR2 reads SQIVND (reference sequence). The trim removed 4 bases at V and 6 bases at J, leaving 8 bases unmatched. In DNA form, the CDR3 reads TGTGCCAGTAGTACAGGGGGGCAGGGAGCTGAAGCTTTCTTT. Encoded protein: CASSTGGQGAEAFF.

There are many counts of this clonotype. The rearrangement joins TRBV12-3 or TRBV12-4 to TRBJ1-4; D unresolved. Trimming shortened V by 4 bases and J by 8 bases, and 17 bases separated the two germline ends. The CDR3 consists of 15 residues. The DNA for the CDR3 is TGTGCCAGCAGTTGGGGTGGTTATGGCAGCGAAAAACTGTTTTTT. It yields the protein CASSWGGYGSEKLFF.

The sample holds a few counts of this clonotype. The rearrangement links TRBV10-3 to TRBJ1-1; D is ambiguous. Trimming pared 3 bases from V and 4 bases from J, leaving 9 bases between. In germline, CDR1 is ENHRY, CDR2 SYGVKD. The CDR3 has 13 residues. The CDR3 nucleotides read TGTGCCATCAGTGAAAGGGAAGGCACTGAAGCTTTCTTT. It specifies CAISEREGTEAFF.

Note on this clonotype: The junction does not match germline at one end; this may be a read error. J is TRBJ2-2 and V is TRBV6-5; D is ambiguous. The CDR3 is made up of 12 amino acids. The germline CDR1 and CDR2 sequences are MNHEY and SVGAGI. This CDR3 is CDGSYTSGELFF. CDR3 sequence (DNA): TGTGACGGCAGTTATACATCCGGAGAGCTGTTTTTT.

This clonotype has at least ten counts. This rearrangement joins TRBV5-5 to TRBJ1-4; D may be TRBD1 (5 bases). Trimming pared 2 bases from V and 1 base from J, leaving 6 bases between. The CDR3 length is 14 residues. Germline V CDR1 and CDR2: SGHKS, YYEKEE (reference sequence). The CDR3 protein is CASSFGGTNEKLFF. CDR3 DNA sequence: TGTGCCAGCAGCTTCGGGGGAACTAATGAAAAACTGTTTTTT.

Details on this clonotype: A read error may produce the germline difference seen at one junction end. CDR3 loop: CSIGLYSYEQYF. The CDR3 DNA reads as TGCAGCATTGGTCTTTATTCCTATGAGCAGTACTTC. The rearrangement links TRBV29-1 to TRBJ2-7; D remains unclear. CDR1 and CDR2 (germline): SQVTM, ANQGSEA. The length of the CDR3 is 12 residues.

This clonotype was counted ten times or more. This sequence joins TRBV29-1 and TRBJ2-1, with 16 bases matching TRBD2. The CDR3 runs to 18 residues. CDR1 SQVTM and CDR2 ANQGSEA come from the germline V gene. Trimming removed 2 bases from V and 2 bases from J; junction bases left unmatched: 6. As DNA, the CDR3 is TGCAGCGTTGAATCCGGGACTAGCGGGAGGGGCGCCTACAATGAGCAGTTCTTC. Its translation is CSVESGTSGRGAYNEQFF.

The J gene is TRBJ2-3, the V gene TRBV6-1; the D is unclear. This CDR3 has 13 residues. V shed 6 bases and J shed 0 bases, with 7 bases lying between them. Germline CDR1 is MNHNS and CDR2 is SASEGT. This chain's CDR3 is CASRDLSTDTQYF. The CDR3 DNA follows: TGTGCCAGCAGAGACCTTAGCACAGATACGCAGTATTTT.

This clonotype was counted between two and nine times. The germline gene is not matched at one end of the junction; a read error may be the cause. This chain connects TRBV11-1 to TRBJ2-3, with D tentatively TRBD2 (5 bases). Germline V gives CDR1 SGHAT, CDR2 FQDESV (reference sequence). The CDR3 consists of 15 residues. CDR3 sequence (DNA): TGTGCCAGCAGCTCTAGGCCTCGTCTCGGGGATATGCAGTATTTT. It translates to CASSSRPRLGDMQYF. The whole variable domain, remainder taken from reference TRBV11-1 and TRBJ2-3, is EAEVAQSPRYKITEKSQAVAFWCDPISGHATLYWYRQILGQGPELLVQFQDESVVDDSQLPKDRFSAERLKGVDSTLKIQPAELGDSAMYLCASSSRPRLGDMQYFGPGTRLTVL.

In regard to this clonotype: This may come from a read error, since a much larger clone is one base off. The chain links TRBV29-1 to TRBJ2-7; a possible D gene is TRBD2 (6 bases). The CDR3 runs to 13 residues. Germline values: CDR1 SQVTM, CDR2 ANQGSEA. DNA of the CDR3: TGCAGCGTTAGACAAGGGGCCTCGGGAGAGCAGTGCTTC. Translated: CSVRQGASGEQCF.

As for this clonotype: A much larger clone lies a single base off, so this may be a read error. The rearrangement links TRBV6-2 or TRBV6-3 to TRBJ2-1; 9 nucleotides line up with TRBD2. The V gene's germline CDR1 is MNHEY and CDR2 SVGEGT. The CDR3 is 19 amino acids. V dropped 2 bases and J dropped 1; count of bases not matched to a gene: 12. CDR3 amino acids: CASSYVFFRTSDSYNEQFF. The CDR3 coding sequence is TGTGCCAGCAGTTACGTTTTTTTTAGGACTAGCGATTCCTACAATGAGCAGTTCTTC.

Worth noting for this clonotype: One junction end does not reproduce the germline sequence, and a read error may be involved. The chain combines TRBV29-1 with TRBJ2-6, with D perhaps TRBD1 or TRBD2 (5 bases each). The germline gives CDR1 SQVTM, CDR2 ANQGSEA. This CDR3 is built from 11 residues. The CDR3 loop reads CSVSGANALTF. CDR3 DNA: TGCAGCGTATCCGGGGCCAACGCCCTGACTTTC.

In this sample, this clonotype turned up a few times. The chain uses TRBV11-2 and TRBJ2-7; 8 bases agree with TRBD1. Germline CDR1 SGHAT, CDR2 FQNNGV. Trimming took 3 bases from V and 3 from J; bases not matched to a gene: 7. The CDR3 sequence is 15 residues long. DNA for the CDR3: TGTGCCAGCAGCTTTGTAGCAGGGGGCCACTACGAGCAGTACTTC. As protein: CASSFVAGGHYEQYF.

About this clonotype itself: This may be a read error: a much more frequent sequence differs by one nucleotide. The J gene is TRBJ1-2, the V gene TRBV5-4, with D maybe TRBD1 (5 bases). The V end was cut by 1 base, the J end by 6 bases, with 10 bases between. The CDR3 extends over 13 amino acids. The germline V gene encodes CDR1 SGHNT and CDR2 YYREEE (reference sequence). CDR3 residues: CASSLIGVNGYTF. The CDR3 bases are TGTGCCAGCAGCTTGATAGGGGTTAATGGCTACACCTTC. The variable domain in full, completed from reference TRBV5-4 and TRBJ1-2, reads ETGVTQSPTHLIKTRGQQVTLRCSSQSGHNTVSWYQQALGQGPQFIFQYYREEENGRGNFPPRFSGLQFPNYSSELNVNALELDDSALYLCASSLIGVNGYTFGSGTRLTVV.

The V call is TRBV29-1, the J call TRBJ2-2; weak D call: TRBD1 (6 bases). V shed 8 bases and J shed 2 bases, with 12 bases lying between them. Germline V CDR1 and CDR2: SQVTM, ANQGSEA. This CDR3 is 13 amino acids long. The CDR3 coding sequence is TGCAGCTTCAGGACAGACAACACCGGGGAGCTGTTTTTT. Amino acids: CSFRTDNTGELFF.

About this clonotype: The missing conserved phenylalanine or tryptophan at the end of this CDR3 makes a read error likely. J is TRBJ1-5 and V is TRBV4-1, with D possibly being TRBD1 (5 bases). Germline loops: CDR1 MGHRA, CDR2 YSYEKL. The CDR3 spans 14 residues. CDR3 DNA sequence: TGCACCAGCAGCACACGGCAGGGAAATCAGCCCCAGCATTAT. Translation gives CTSSTRQGNQPQHY.

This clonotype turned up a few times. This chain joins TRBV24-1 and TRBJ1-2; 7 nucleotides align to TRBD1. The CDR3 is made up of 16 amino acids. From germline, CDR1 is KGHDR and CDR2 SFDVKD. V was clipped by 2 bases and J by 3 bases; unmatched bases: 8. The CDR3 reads CATSDSRQGEDYGYTF. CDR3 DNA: TGTGCCACCAGTGATTCCCGACAGGGAGAGGACTATGGCTACACCTTC.

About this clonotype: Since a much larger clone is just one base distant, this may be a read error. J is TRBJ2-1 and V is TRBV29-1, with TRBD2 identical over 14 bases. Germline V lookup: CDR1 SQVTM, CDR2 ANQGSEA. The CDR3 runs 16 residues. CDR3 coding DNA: TGCAGAGTTCACGGGACTAGCGGGAGCTCCTACAATGAGCAGTTCTTC. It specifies CRVHGTSGSSYNEQFF.

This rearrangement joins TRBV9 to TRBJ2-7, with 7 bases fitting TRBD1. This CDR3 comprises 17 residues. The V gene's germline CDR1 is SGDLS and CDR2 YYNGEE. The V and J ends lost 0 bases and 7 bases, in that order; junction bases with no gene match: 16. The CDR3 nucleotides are TGTGCCAGCAGCGTAGGGATTGGACAGGCAATCGGGACGGAGCAGTACTTC. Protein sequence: CASSVGIGQAIGTEQYF.

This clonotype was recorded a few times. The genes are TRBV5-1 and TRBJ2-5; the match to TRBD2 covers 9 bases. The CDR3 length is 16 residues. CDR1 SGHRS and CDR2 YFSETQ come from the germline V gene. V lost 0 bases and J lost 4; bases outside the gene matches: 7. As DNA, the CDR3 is TGCGCCAGCAGCTTGGTTGCGCGGGAGGGCGGAGAGACCCAGTACTTC. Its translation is CASSLVAREGGETQYF.

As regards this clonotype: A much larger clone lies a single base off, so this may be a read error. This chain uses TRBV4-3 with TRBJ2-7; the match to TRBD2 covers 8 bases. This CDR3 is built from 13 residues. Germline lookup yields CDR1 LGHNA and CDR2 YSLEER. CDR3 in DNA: TGCGTCAGCGGGAGACTAGGGAAGCACGAGCAGTACTTC. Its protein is CVSGRLGKHEQYF.